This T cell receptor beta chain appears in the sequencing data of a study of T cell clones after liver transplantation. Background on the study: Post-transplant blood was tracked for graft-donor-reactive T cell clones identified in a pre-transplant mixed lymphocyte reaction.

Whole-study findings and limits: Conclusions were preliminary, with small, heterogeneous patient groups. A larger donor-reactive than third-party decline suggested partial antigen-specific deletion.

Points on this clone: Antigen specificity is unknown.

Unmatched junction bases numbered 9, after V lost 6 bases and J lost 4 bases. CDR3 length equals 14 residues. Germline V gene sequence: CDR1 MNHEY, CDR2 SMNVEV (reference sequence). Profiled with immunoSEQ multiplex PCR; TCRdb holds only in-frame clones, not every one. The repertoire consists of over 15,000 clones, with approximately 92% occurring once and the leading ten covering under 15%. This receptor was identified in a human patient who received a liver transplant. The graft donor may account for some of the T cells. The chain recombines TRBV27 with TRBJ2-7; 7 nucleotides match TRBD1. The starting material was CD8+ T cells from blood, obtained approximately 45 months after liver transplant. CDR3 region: CASSPTGWLYEQYF. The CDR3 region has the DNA TGTGCCAGCAGCCCGACAGGGTGGCTATACGAGCAGTACTTC.